Shown below are 5 T cell receptor beta chains from a single sample sequenced in a study of neurological immune-mediated disorders. TCRdb re-derived calls from the 5' RACE reads in MiXCR, one entry per CDR3 protein. The data hold 50,000 to 70,000 distinct CDR3 sequences, with roughly 3.2% observed a single time. Source material: PBMCs. The receptor source for this set is a man between 35 and 55 years old with multiple sclerosis.

This clonotype came up many times. The CDR3 spells CASSFRQDSYEQYF. CDR3 coding DNA: TGTGCCAGCAGTTTCCGACAGGATTCCTACGAGCAGTACTTC. The rearrangement links TRBV12-3 or TRBV12-4 to TRBJ2-7; D perhaps matches TRBD1 (6 bases). Deletions cut 3 bases from V and 1 base from J, with 10 bases between. This CDR3 region has 14 residues.

At least ten counts were recorded for this clonotype. V is TRBV7-6 and J is TRBJ2-5, with TRBD2 identical over 11 bases. V trimming: 4 bases; J trimming: 2 bases; junction bases outside the gene matches: 6. Germline-derived CDR1 and CDR2 are SGHVS and FNYEAQ. The CDR3 length is 16 residues. For the CDR3, the DNA is TGTGCCAGCAGCTCACTAGCGGGAGTGGGACAAGAGACCCAGTACTTC. Protein sequence: CASSSLAGVGQETQYF. Looking up the rest from reference TRBV7-6 and TRBJ2-5 gives the full variable domain: GAGVSQSPRYKVTKRGQDVALRCDPISGHVSLYWYRQALGQGPEFLTYFNYEAQQDKSGLPNDRFSAERPEGSISTLTIQRTEQRDSAMYRCASSSLAGVGQETQYFGPGTRLLVL.

This clonotype came up many times. The J gene is TRBJ2-5, the V gene TRBV5-8; TRBD1 agrees at 9 bases. There are 15 residues in the CDR3. Germline CDR1 and CDR2: SGHTS and YDEGEE. The J segment lost 2 bases and the V segment lost 5 bases, leaving 7 bases of the junction unmatched. CDR3 nucleotides: TGTGCCAGCAGTCGCCGGGACAGGGTGCAAGAGACCCAGTACTTC. It translates to CASSRRDRVQETQYF.

This clonotype was counted many times. V and J are TRBV27 and TRBJ1-1; 12 positions match TRBD1. The CDR3 contains 16 residues. The germline gives CDR1 MNHEY, CDR2 SMNVEV (reference sequence). Losses at the gene ends were 3 bases for V and 6 bases for J; bases not matched to a gene: 8. The CDR3 loop reads CASSFRDRGRGSEAFF. CDR3 bases: TGTGCCAGCAGTTTTAGGGACAGGGGGCGCGGGTCTGAAGCTTTCTTT.

At least ten counts were recorded for this clonotype. This rearrangement joins TRBV20-1 to TRBJ1-2; tentatively, D is TRBD1 (5 bases). The V gene's germline CDR1 is DFQATT and CDR2 SNEGSKA (reference sequence). The germline V and J ends were trimmed by 1 base and 2 bases, with 14 bases remaining between them. This CDR3 has 15 amino acids. The CDR3 reads CSARVHGGQNYGYTF. CDR3 nucleotides: TGCAGTGCTAGAGTCCACGGCGGACAAAACTATGGCTACACCTTC.